The rows below give T cell receptor beta chains drawn from one sample of a study of blood T cells in healthy people across ages. TCRdb redid the calling of the 5' RACE reads with MiXCR, one entry per CDR3 protein. Here the sample spans about 1,500,000 distinct CDR3 sequences, about 28% being singletons. Sequencing input: blood. Receptors were obtained from a woman aged 25 to 39 in good health. Each CDR3 is given with its conserved first and last residue. The D gene is left open where the match is weak. Not all rows give a size; the values are once, few, many and, for expanded clones, a class.

size	J	length	V	D	DNA	CDR3
many	TRBJ1-2	13	TRBV29-1	NA	TGCAGCGTTTCCCACAGCGGGGACTATGGCTACACCTTC	CSVSHSGDYGYTF
few	TRBJ2-7	12	TRBV30	NA	TGTGCCTGGAAGGGCAGGACCTACGAGCAGTACTTC	CAWKGRTYEQYF
NA	TRBJ2-6	17	TRBV24-1	TRBD1	TGTGCCACCAGTGACCCAAGACAGGGCTCCGGGGCCAACGTCCTGACTTTC	CATSDPRQGSGANVLTF
many	TRBJ2-5	13	TRBV12-3/TRBV12-4	NA	TGTGCCAGCAGGGAGTCATATTGGGAGACCCAGTACTTC	CASRESYWETQYF
NA	TRBJ2-3	14	TRBV18	TRBD2	TGTGCCAGCTCGCGGGGGGATATAACAGATACGCAGTATTTT	CASSRGDITDTQYF
few	TRBJ2-5	16	TRBV7-9	TRBD1	TGTGCCAGCAGCTTAGCCCGGGTGACAGGGGTGGAGACCCAGTACTTC	CASSLARVTGVETQYF
NA	TRBJ2-3	14	TRBV7-2	NA	TGTGCCAGCAGGCGGTCAGGGAACACAGATACGCAGTATTTT	CASRRSGNTDTQYF
NA	TRBJ1-5	13	TRBV30	NA	TGTGCCAGGAGGGTAGATAGCAATCAGCCCCAGCATTTT	CARRVDSNQPQHF
NA	TRBJ2-1	15	TRBV6-6	NA	TGTGCCAGCACGTCATCGGGAGTTTTTTCTAATGAGCAGTTCTTC	CASTSSGVFSNEQFF
many	TRBJ2-5	14	TRBV5-1	TRBD2	TGCGCCAGCAGCTTAACGGGGGGGCTCGAGACCCAGTACTTC	CASSLTGGLETQYF
NA	TRBJ2-1	16	TRBV27	TRBD2	TGTGCCGCCTCCGGGGGGAGCCCCGTCTCCTACAATGAGCAGTTCTTC	CAASGGSPVSYNEQFF
NA	TRBJ2-2	14	TRBV12-3/TRBV12-4	NA	TGTGCCAGCGGTCGGACCGGGGTAACCGGGGAGCTGTTTTTT	CASGRTGVTGELFF
NA	TRBJ2-5	14	TRBV2	TRBD1	TGTGCCAGCAGTACGGACAGGGGAAAGGAGACCCAGTACTTC	CASSTDRGKETQYF
NA	TRBJ1-5	12	TRBV12-3/TRBV12-4	NA	TGTGCCAGCAGTTTGACGCCTAAGCCCCAGCATTTT	CASSLTPKPQHF
NA	TRBJ2-1	15	TRBV4-1	TRBD2	TGCGCCAGCAGCTCTCCGACTAGCGGGAGCTATGAGCAGTTCTTC	CASSSPTSGSYEQFF
few	TRBJ2-1	13	TRBV20-1	TRBD2	TGCAGTGCTATGGCGGGAGGGATCAATGAGCAGTTCTTC	CSAMAGGINEQFF
many	TRBJ2-1	11	TRBV6-6	NA	TGTGCCAGCAGTTACTCGAATGAGCAGTTCTTC	CASSYSNEQFF
few	TRBJ2-1	13	TRBV29-1	TRBD2	TGCAGCGTTGATCTAGCGGGAGACTTTGAGCAGTTCTTC	CSVDLAGDFEQFF
few	TRBJ1-4	15	TRBV5-5	NA	TGTGCCAGCAGCTTGGCGAGGGTGGCGAGGGAAAAACTGTTTTTT	CASSLARVAREKLFF
NA	TRBJ2-2	18	TRBV9	NA	TGTGCCAGCAGCGTAGCTTCATTGGGTAATACCGTCACTGGGGAGCTGTTTTTT	CASSVASLGNTVTGELFF
NA	TRBJ2-5	14	TRBV18	TRBD2	TGTGCCAGCTCGCCCGGGGGGGGGGCGGAAGAGCAGTACTTC	CASSPGGGAEEQYF
few	TRBJ2-1	16	TRBV7-2	TRBD1	TGTGCCAGCAGCTCCCTTCGACAGGGTTCGTACAATGAGCAGTTCTTC	CASSSLRQGSYNEQFF
few	TRBJ2-7	16	TRBV7-2	TRBD2	TGTGCCGGCAGCTTTTGGGGCGGGACTAGCGGGAGCGAGCAGTACTTC	CAGSFWGGTSGSEQYF
few	TRBJ1-2	14	TRBV5-1	TRBD1	TGCGCCAGCACTCCCGGGACAGAAAACTATGGCTACACCTTC	CASTPGTENYGYTF
many	TRBJ2-5	17	TRBV6-5	TRBD2	TGTGCCAGCAGTTCCCCTTCCCTAGCGGGAGCGGTAGAGACCCAGTACTTC	CASSSPSLAGAVETQYF
few	TRBJ2-1	16	TRBV4-1	TRBD2	TGCGCCAGCAGCCAAGAGCAGCGGGAGTCTTACAATGAGCAGTTCTTC	CASSQEQRESYNEQFF
NA	TRBJ2-7	17	TRBV5-1	TRBD2	TGCGCCAGCAGCTTGGCGGCTAGCGGGGGGTACCCCTACGAGCAGTACTTC	CASSLAASGGYPYEQYF
NA	TRBJ2-3	15	TRBV24-1	TRBD2	TGTGCCACCAGTGACTTTGGACTAGCGAGAGATACGCAGTATTTT	CATSDFGLARDTQYF
many	TRBJ1-2	12	TRBV20-1	NA	TGCAGTGCTAGCCCGGACTTATGGGGCTACACCTTC	CSASPDLWGYTF
few	TRBJ2-7	13	TRBV28	NA	TGTGCCGCAGCGGCCGACGGGGGCTCCGAGCAGTACTTC	CAAAADGGSEQYF
NA	TRBJ2-2	15	TRBV12-3/TRBV12-4	NA	TGTGCCAGCAGTTTACGGCAGGGGAAACCCGGGGAGCTGTTTTTT	CASSLRQGKPGELFF
few	TRBJ2-1	13	TRBV29-1	TRBD2	TGCAGCGCCGGACTAGCCTTGTACAATGAGCAGTTCTTC	CSAGLALYNEQFF
few	TRBJ1-2	15	TRBV20-1	TRBD1	TGCAGTGCTAGCCTAACAGGGGGCGCGGGCTACGGCTACACCTTC	CSASLTGGAGYGYTF
NA	TRBJ1-1	14	TRBV29-1	NA	TGCAGCGTTCACCCGGGGCTTAAGGACACTGAAGCTTTCTTT	CSVHPGLKDTEAFF
few	TRBJ2-3	14	TRBV5-5	TRBD1	TGTGCCAGCAGCCCAGGGACAGCGACAGATACGCAGTATTTT	CASSPGTATDTQYF
NA	TRBJ2-1	16	TRBV6-6	NA	TGTGCCGGCAGGCCAGCTTCAGGAGGAAACTACAATGAGCAGTTCTTC	CAGRPASGGNYNEQFF
few	TRBJ1-6	13	TRBV20-1	NA	TGCAGTGCTAACAGGGTAGATAATTCACCCCTCCACTTT	CSANRVDNSPLHF
NA	TRBJ2-7	15	TRBV20-1	TRBD2	TGCAGTGCTAGAGAATGGATACTAGCGGGAGACGAGCAGTACTTC	CSAREWILAGDEQYF
few	TRBJ2-7	14	TRBV7-2	NA	TGTGCCAGCGGCTCAGGGGGGAGGGGTCGCGAGCAGTACTTC	CASGSGGRGREQYF
many	TRBJ2-3	14	TRBV12-3/TRBV12-4	TRBD2	TGTGCCCTTAGTCGCACTAGCGACACAGATACGCAGTATTTT	CALSRTSDTDTQYF
few	TRBJ2-1	12	TRBV28	NA	TGTGCCAGCAGCCGACTGATTAATGAGCAGTTCTTC	CASSRLINEQFF
NA	TRBJ2-1	12	TRBV12-3/TRBV12-4	TRBD2	TGTGCCAGCGGCTATTGGGAGGGTGAGCAGTTCTTC	CASGYWEGEQFF
NA	TRBJ2-5	14	TRBV5-1	NA	TGCGCCAGCAGCTTCCGGCTATGGGAGGAGACCCAGTACTTC	CASSFRLWEETQYF
few	TRBJ2-7	15	TRBV3-1	TRBD2	TGTGCCAGCAGCCAAGCCGGCGGGGGGCCCTACGAGCAGTACTTC	CASSQAGGGPYEQYF